This TCR beta chain originates from a study of cytomegalovirus exposure and HLA in healthy donors. For the study at large: Clustering assigned 70% to 90% of the roughly 380 genotyped donors to the Caucasian-associated ancestry cluster.

PCR used 60 Vbeta primers and 13 Jbeta primers. Authors' analysis steps: It was a later analysis that counted 83 million or so unique TCR beta chains, of which approximately 9.9 million were shared. Data came from immunoSEQ multiplex PCR; TCRdb stores just in-frame clones and leaves some out. The D gene and trimming were derived from the DNA, and the V and J assignments and clone size from that table. Among about 140,000 clones, about three quarters were seen once, and the ten largest hold under 15%. CDR3 length equals 12 residues. Germline CDR1 SGHAT, CDR2 FQNNGV. V lost 3 bases, J lost 8 bases, and 7 bases lay in between.

The receptor comes from a human donor in good health. The rearrangement links TRBV11-2 to TRBJ2-2; D gene unclear. The sequencing input was PBMCs. CDR3 DNA: TGTGCCAGCAGCTTGCCCGGGGGGGAGCTGTTTTTT. Protein: CASSLPGGELFF.